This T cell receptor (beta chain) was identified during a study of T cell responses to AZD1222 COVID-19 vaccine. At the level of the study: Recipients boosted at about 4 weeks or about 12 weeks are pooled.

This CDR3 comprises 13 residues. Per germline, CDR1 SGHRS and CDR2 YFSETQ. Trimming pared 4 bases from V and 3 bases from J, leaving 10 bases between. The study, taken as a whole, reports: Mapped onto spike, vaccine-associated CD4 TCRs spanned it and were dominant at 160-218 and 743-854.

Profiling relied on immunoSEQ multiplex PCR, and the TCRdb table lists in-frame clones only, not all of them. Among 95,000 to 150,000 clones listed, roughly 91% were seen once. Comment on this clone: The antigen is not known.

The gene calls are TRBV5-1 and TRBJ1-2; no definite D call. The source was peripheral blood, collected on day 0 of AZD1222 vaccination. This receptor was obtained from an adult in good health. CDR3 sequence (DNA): TGCGCCAGCAGCAGGGCAGAAGACTATGGCTACACCTTC. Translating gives CASSRAEDYGYTF.